A single sample is the source of the 17 T cell receptor beta chains below, sequenced in a study of beta chain features in type 1 diabetes. Study results and caveats: Type 1 diabetes patients showed a moderate but significant shortening of TCRB CDR3s in all four CD4+ subsets.

Reverse transcribing all isolated RNA meant expressed TCRB transcripts were sequenced. Profiled with immunoSEQ multiplex PCR; TCRdb holds only in-frame clones, not every one. The repertoire includes approximately 150,000 clones, 63% of them detected once, and 0.08% to 0.09% sits in the top ten. Their target antigens are unknown. The sample consisted of naive CD4+ T cells from blood. The receptor set was obtained from a man aged 25-40 years with type 1 diabetes.

The gene calls are TRBV14 and TRBJ1-2; D might be TRBD1 (5 bases). The CDR3 is made up of 13 amino acids. Trimming removed 1 base from V and 8 bases from J, with 11 bases in between. Germline V gene sequence: CDR1 SGHDN, CDR2 FVKESK. The CDR3 DNA reads as TGTGCCAGCAGCCAAGCGGGGACGCACGGCTACACCTTC. It is translated as CASSQAGTHGYTF.

The CDR3 loop reads CASSPRTGGEQYF. In DNA, the CDR3 is TGTGCCAGCAGCCCCAGGACGGGCGGGGAGCAGTACTTC. This sequence joins TRBV13 and TRBJ2-7; maybe TRBD2 (5 bases). Germline V gene sequence: CDR1 PRHDT, CDR2 FYEKMQ (reference sequence). This CDR3 is built from 13 residues. The V end was cut by 5 bases, the J end by 7 bases, with 15 bases between.

This chain uses TRBV20-1 with TRBJ2-1; D is undetermined. CDR3 length: 11 residues. Trimming shortened V by 0 bases and J by 9 bases, and 6 bases separated the two germline ends. Germline V CDR1 and CDR2: DFQATT, SNEGSKA (reference sequence). This CDR3 reads CSARDSLEQFF. In DNA, the CDR3 is TGCAGTGCTAGAGATAGTCTTGAGCAGTTCTTC.

V usage is TRBV9 and J usage is TRBJ2-4, with TRBD1 matching 10 bases. Per the germline V gene, CDR1 is SGDLS and CDR2 is YYNGEE. This CDR3 region has 14 residues. V dropped 3 bases and J dropped 7; count of bases not matched to a gene: 4. The CDR3 spells CASSALGQGNIQYF. The CDR3 DNA reads as TGTGCCAGCAGCGCGTTGGGACAGGGGAACATTCAGTACTTC.

The CDR3 sequence: CASTPGWASGQETQYF. The CDR3 DNA follows: TGTGCCAGCACCCCCGGTTGGGCTAGCGGACAAGAGACCCAGTACTTC. The chain couples TRBV27 to TRBJ2-5; 7 bases align to TRBD2. The V gene's germline CDR1 is MNHEY and CDR2 SMNVEV (reference sequence). With V trimmed by 7 bases and J by 2 bases, 13 bases remained unmatched. CDR3 length: 16 amino acids.

This clone has just a few counts. Additional DNA sequences in this sample encode the identical CDR3. V and J are TRBV29-1 and TRBJ2-7; possibly TRBD1 for D (5 bases). V was trimmed by 5 bases and J by 7 bases, leaving 15 bases between them. Germline V gene data show CDR1 as SQVTM and CDR2 as ANQGSEA. CDR3 length: 12 residues. CDR3 coding DNA: TGCAGCGTTCGCCGGCAGGGCGGTGAGCAGTACTTC. The encoded protein is CSVRRQGGEQYF.

The J gene is TRBJ2-2, the V gene TRBV6-1; the D gene is possibly TRBD1 (5 bases). Germline V gene sequence: CDR1 MNHNS, CDR2 SASEGT. The CDR3 totals 13 residues. Trimming removed 7 bases from V and 7 bases from J, with 13 bases in between. This CDR3 reads CASNRMGIGELFF. The CDR3, as DNA: TGTGCCAGCAACAGGATGGGGATCGGGGAGCTGTTTTTT.

V usage is TRBV20-1 and J usage is TRBJ2-7; D is undetermined. Deletions cut 0 bases from V and 5 bases from J, with 5 bases between. From germline, CDR1 is DFQATT and CDR2 SNEGSKA (reference sequence). The CDR3 sequence is 11 residues long. CDR3 in DNA: TGCAGTGCTAGAGAGGACCACGAGCAGTACTTC. Protein product: CSAREDHEQYF.

This clone was observed a handful of times. The chain couples TRBV12-5 to TRBJ2-1; 8 bases align to TRBD1. CDR1 and CDR2 (germline): LGHNT, FRNRAP. With V trimmed by 5 bases and J by 5 bases, 8 bases remained unmatched. The CDR3 runs to 15 residues. CDR3 region: CASGPHRTGNNEQFF. In DNA, the CDR3 is TGTGCTAGTGGTCCGCACAGGACAGGGAACAATGAGCAGTTCTTC. Drawing the rest from reference TRBV12-5 and TRBJ2-1, the complete variable domain is DARVTQTPRHKVTEMGQEVTMRCQPILGHNTVFWYRQTMMQGLELLAYFRNRAPLDDSGMPKDRFSAEMPDATLATLKIQPSEPRDSAVYFCASGPHRTGNNEQFFGPGTRLTVL.

This chain uses TRBV9 with TRBJ2-7; D is ambiguous. V shed 2 bases and J shed 3 bases, with 18 bases lying between them. CDR1 SGDLS and CDR2 YYNGEE come from the germline V gene. The length of the CDR3 is 16 residues. Written as DNA, the CDR3 is TGTGCCAGCAGCGTCGGCAGTACGGCCCTTGGCTACGAGCAGTACTTC. It is translated as CASSVGSTALGYEQYF.

The chain combines TRBV7-9 with TRBJ2-3; TRBD1 might be the D (6 bases). The CDR3 has 13 residues. V shed 5 bases and J shed 1 base, with 7 bases lying between them. The germline V gene encodes CDR1 SEHNR and CDR2 FQNEAQ (reference sequence). The CDR3 DNA sequence: TGTGCCAGCAGCCACAGGGGCACAGATACGCAGTATTTT. It specifies CASSHRGTDTQYF.

The chain is built from TRBV30 and TRBJ1-5, with 7 bases fitting TRBD1. CDR1 and CDR2 from the germline V gene are GTSNPN and SVGIG (reference sequence). Unmatched junction bases numbered 4, after V lost 3 bases and J lost 2 bases. The CDR3 runs 14 residues. In DNA form, the CDR3 reads TGTGCCTGGAGGAGACAGGGTGGCAATCAGCCCCAGCATTTT. Protein: CAWRRQGGNQPQHF.

This clone was counted between two and nine times. This chain links TRBV30 with TRBJ2-1, with 13 bases identical to TRBD2. This CDR3 spans 17 amino acids. Losses at the gene ends were 7 bases for V and 0 bases for J; bases not matched to a gene: 9. Germline V gene sequence: CDR1 GTSNPN, CDR2 SVGIG (reference sequence). Here the CDR3 reads CASSGTSGVSSYNEQFF. CDR3 nucleotide sequence: TGTGCCTCCTCCGGGACTAGCGGGGTAAGCTCCTACAATGAGCAGTTCTTC.

The count of this clone is one. This chain links TRBV5-1 with TRBJ1-6; D ambiguous. The CDR3 length is 14 residues. V lost 2 bases and J 5 bases, leaving 8 bases between the germline ends. CDR1 is SGHRS and CDR2 is YFSETQ in the germline V gene. In DNA, the CDR3 is TGCGCCAGCAGCTTCTCCGGTGATAATTCACCCCTCCACTTT. Residues: CASSFSGDNSPLHF.

The rearrangement joins TRBV7-2 to TRBJ2-1, with D possibly TRBD1 on 5 matching bases. Germline V CDR1 and CDR2: SGHTA, FQGNSA. Trimming pared 7 bases from V and 5 bases from J, leaving 15 bases between. This CDR3 has 14 residues. The CDR3 DNA sequence: TGTGCCAGCATCAATGGGGCAGCAGACAATGAGCAGTTCTTC. Protein product: CASINGAADNEQFF.

V and J are TRBV13 and TRBJ2-6; D is uncertain. From germline, CDR1 is PRHDT and CDR2 FYEKMQ (reference sequence). The V end lost 5 bases, the J end lost 2 bases, and 10 bases lay between the germline ends. The CDR3 sequence is 15 residues long. CDR3 in amino acids: CASSRGTAGANVLTF. The CDR3, as DNA: TGTGCCAGCAGCAGAGGAACTGCTGGGGCCAACGTCCTGACTTTC. Based on the CDR3 plus reference TRBV13 and TRBJ2-6, the full variable domain is AAGVIQSPRHLIKEKRETATLKCYPIPRHDTVYWYQQGPGQDPQFLISFYEKMQSDKGSIPDRFSAQQFSDYHSELNMSSLELGDSALYFCASSRGTAGANVLTFGAGSRLTVL.

This chain links TRBV28 with TRBJ2-7; TRBD2 might be the D (7 bases). V was trimmed by 6 bases and J by 6 bases, leaving 21 bases between them. CDR1 and CDR2 from the germline V gene are MDHEN and SYDVKM. The CDR3 consists of 15 residues. The CDR3: CASSPPRGGLGEQYF. For the CDR3, the DNA is TGTGCCAGCAGCCCCCCGAGGGGGGGTTTAGGCGAGCAGTACTTC.